This T cell receptor beta chain was sequenced for a study of T cells after yellow fever vaccination. The V gene's germline CDR1 is DFQATT and CDR2 SNEGSKA (reference sequence). V was cut by 4 bases and J by 6 bases, with 10 bases left in between. This CDR3 has 11 amino acids. One entry per CDR3 protein results from TCRdb running MiXCR on the 5' RACE reads. The sample yields approximately 550,000 distinct CDR3 sequences, about a fifth seen once. The chain carries TRBV20-1 and TRBJ2-7; the D is unclear. The sequencing used PBMCs, collected 15 days after the yellow fever booster vaccination. The TCR comes from a man under 40 who received the YFV17D yellow fever vaccine. Here the CDR3 reads CSATAFGEQYF. CDR3 in DNA: TGCAGTGCTACCGCCTTCGGCGAGCAGTACTTC.